The source of this T cell receptor beta chain is a study of radiotherapy plus CTLA-4 blockade in lung cancer. As regards this clone: Its antigen is not identified.

Germline-derived CDR1 and CDR2 are MNHEY and SVGAGI. V was pared by 4 bases and J by 3 bases, with 11 bases between. This CDR3 comprises 14 residues. People whose metastatic non-small-cell lung cancer was chemo-refractory got focal radiation along with CTLA-4 blockade by ipilimumab. The study's findings and limits: Tumor-origin TCR clones grew in blood after radiotherapy plus ipilimumab.

Clones were sequenced by immunoSEQ multiplex PCR, and TCRdb holds only the in-frame ones, with some missing. Of about 70,000 clones in the sample, approximately 76% were seen once. The rearrangement uses TRBV6-5 and TRBJ2-3; possibly TRBD2 for D (7 bases). Sequenced material: peripheral blood, taken from a patient treated with radiotherapy plus ipilimumab. The sequence came from a human donor with non-small cell lung cancer whose response to radiotherapy plus ipilimumab could not be evaluated. Some clones in this sample may be carry-over from other donors' samples. CDR3 sequence: CASSFGGRTDTQYF. CDR3 sequence (DNA): TGTGCCAGCAGTTTCGGGGGGCGGACAGATACGCAGTATTTT.